Presented here are 9 T cell receptor beta chains from one specimen sequenced in a study of tumor-infiltrating lymphocytes in primary liver carcinoma. The researchers produced TCR beta cDNA from around 500 ng total RNA with a constant-region primer. Three rounds of nested multiplex PCR with slightly modified ARM-PCR produced TCR beta libraries. It was with TRBV1-TRBV30 forward primers and a C-beta reverse primer that the first two PCR rounds were run, at roughly 9 cycles each. TCRdb re-derived calls from the multiplex PCR reads in MiXCR, one entry per CDR3 protein. Here the sample spans tens of thousands of distinct CDR3 sequences, 71% being singletons. Bulk tissue was left unsorted, and RNA and DNA were co-extracted from about 19-30 mg of it. Input material: liver tumor tissue from sampling region 4. Subset reported: tumor region T4, right-lateral pole. These receptors all stem from a man aged 40-49 years with primary liver carcinoma and hepatitis B virus infection.

This clonotype was counted once. J is TRBJ2-7 and V is TRBV14; 8 nucleotides line up with TRBD2. V shed 1 base and J 11 bases; nucleotides not matched to a gene: 10. From germline, CDR1 is SGHDN and CDR2 FVKESK. This CDR3 spans 14 amino acids. CDR3 in DNA: TGTGCCAGCAGCCAAGCGGGGGGGGGTTACGAAGAGTACTTC. Translating gives CASSQAGGGYEEYF.

About this clonotype itself: This may stem from a read error, because a much larger clone lies one nucleotide away. The chain links TRBV28 to TRBJ2-7, with no clear D. The ends were cut back, 10 bases at V and 6 bases at J, with 16 bases in the middle. The CDR3 loop spans 12 amino acids. The germline V gene has CDR1 MDHEN and CDR2 SYDVKM. The CDR3 here is CATSIGSLEQYF. The CDR3 bases are TGTGCCACCAGCATTGGGTCTCTCGAGCAGTACTTC.

On this clonotype: The junction does not match germline at one end; this may be a read error. The genes are TRBV6-2 or TRBV6-3 and TRBJ2-1, with no clear D. Per the germline V gene, CDR1 is MNHEY and CDR2 is SVGEGT. The CDR3 has 15 amino acids. The CDR3 region is CASNLIPSSYNEQFF. The CDR3 DNA reads TGTGCTAGCAATTTAATCCCAAGCTCCTACAATGAACAGTTCTTC.

Ten or more counts support this clonotype. The V gene is TRBV6-5, the J gene TRBJ1-1; D uncertain. Germline V gene sequence: CDR1 MNHEY, CDR2 SVGAGI. The CDR3 spans 13 residues. V shed 6 bases and J shed 4 bases, with 12 bases lying between them. DNA for the CDR3: TGTGCCAGCAGCCGCGGATGGGGCACTGAAGCTTTCTTT. Amino acids: CASSRGWGTEAFF.

This clonotype occurred a few times. One end of the junction fails to match germline, which may point to a read error. The chain uses TRBV12-3 or TRBV12-4 and TRBJ2-5, with 7 nucleotides matching TRBD2. The CDR3 runs 11 residues. The CDR3 nucleotides are TGTGCCAGCAGTTCGGGAACTAGCGCCTTCTTC. Translated: CASSSGTSAFF.

As regards this clonotype: A junction end diverges from the germline sequence, so it may reflect a read error. This rearrangement joins TRBV6-5 to TRBJ1-5; D is unclear. CDR3 length: 14 residues. Germline V CDR1 and CDR2: MNHEY, SVGAGI. CDR3 region: CACSYRGANQAQHF. The CDR3 DNA reads as TGTGCCTGCAGTTATAGAGGTGCGAATCAGGCCCAGCATTTT.

The table lists this clonotype with many counts. The chain has TRBV5-6 and TRBJ2-5; D perhaps matches TRBD1 (5 bases). Germline values: CDR1 SGHDT, CDR2 YYEEEE. This CDR3 comprises 13 residues. Trimming took 0 bases from V and 2 from J, leaving 5 bases between them. The CDR3 DNA sequence: TGTGCCAGCAGCTTGGGACAGCAAGAGACCCAGTACTTC. It is translated as CASSLGQQETQYF.

This clonotype was seen a few times. The rearrangement links TRBV7-9 to TRBJ1-2, with D possibly being TRBD1 (6 bases). Germline-derived CDR1 and CDR2 are SEHNR and FQNEAQ (reference sequence). This CDR3 is built from 15 residues. Trimming left V 4 bases short and J 4 bases short, with 16 bases between. DNA of the CDR3: TGTGCCAGCAGCTATCGGGACACCTCTCGCTATGGCTACACCTTC. Translation gives CASSYRDTSRYGYTF.

To note about this clonotype: The CDR3 does not close with the conserved phenylalanine or tryptophan, likely indicating a read error. The chain recombines TRBV12-3 or TRBV12-4 with TRBJ1-4; D is undetermined. V lost 3 bases, J lost 8 bases, and 16 bases lay in between. The CDR3 length is 15 residues. Here the CDR3 DNA reads TGTGCCAGCAGTTTGTCCCGTGACCTTAGGGAAAAACTGTTTTCT. Residues: CASSLSRDLREKLFS.